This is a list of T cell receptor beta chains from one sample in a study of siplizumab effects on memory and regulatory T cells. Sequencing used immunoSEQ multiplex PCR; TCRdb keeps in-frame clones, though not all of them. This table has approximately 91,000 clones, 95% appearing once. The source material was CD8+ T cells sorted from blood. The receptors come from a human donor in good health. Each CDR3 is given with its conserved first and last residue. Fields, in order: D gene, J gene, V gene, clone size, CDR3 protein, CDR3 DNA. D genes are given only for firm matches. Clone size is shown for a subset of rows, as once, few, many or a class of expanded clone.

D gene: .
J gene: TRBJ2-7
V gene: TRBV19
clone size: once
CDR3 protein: CASSIYGEQYF
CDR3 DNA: TGTGCCAGTAGTATATACGGCGAGCAGTACTTC

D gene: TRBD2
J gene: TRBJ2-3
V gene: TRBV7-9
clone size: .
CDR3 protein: CASSTAGTSGADTQYF
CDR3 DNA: TGTGCCAGCAGCACGGCGGGGACTAGCGGCGCAGATACGCAGTATTTT

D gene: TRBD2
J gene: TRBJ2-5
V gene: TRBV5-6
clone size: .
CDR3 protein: CASSLASSGTYQETQYF
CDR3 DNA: TGTGCCAGCAGCTTGGCCAGTAGCGGGACGTACCAAGAGACCCAGTACTTC

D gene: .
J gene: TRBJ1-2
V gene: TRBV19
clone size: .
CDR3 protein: CASSIGHANGYTF
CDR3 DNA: TGTGCCAGTAGTATCGGACATGCCAATGGCTACACCTTC

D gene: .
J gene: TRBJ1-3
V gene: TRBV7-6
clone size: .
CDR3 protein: CASSQPNVGNTIYF
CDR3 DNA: TGTGCCAGCAGCCAGCCAAACGTCGGAAACACCATATATTTT

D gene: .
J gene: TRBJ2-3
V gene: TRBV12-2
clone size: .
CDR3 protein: CASRRRVNSGTSTDTQYF
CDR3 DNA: TGTGCAAGTCGCCGACGGGTTAATAGCGGGACCAGCACAGATACGCAGTATTTT

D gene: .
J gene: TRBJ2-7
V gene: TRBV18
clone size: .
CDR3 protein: CASSTRQEAYEQYF
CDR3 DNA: TGTGCCAGCTCAACAAGACAGGAGGCCTACGAGCAGTACTTC

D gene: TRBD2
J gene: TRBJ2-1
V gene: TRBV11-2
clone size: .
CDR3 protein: CASSFPTLTSGSSDEQFF
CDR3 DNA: TGTGCCAGCAGCTTTCCAACCCTGACTAGCGGGAGTAGCGATGAGCAGTTCTTC

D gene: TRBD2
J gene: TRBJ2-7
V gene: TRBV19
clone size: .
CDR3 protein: CASSFGLGTYEQYF
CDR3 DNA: TGTGCCAGTAGTTTCGGACTAGGGACCTACGAGCAGTACTTC

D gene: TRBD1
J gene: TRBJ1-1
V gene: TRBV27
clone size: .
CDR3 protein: CASSPLLTGTGEAFF
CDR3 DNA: TGTGCCAGCAGTCCCCTCCTGACCGGGACAGGAGAAGCTTTCTTT

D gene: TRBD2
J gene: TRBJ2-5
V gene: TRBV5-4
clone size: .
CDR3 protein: CASSLVPLAGDQETQYF
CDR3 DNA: TGTGCCAGCAGCTTGGTACCACTAGCGGGCGACCAAGAGACCCAGTACTTC

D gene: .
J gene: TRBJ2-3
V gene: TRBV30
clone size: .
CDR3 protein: CAWTGTGVGDTQYF
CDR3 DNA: TGTGCCTGGACGGGGACGGGAGTCGGAGATACGCAGTATTTT

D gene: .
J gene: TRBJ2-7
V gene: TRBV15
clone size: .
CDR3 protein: CATSRDRPISYEQYF
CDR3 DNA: TGTGCCACCAGCAGAGATCGGCCCATCTCCTACGAGCAGTACTTC

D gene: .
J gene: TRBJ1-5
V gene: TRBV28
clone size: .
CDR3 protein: CASSLSLNEPQHF
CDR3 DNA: TGTGCCAGCAGTTTGAGCCTGAACGAGCCCCAGCATTTT

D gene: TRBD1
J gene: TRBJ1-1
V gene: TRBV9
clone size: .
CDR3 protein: CASTLDRGRGTEAFF
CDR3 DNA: TGTGCCAGCACCCTAGACAGGGGGCGAGGCACTGAAGCTTTCTTT

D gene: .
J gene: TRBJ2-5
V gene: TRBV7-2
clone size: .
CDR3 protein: CASSPEFDTNEETQYF
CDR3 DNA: TGTGCCAGCAGCCCCGAATTTGACACGAATGAAGAGACCCAGTACTTC

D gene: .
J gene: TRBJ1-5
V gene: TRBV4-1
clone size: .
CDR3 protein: CASSQDVGQGGQPQHF
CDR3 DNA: TGCGCCAGCAGCCAAGACGTAGGGCAGGGAGGTCAGCCCCAGCATTTT

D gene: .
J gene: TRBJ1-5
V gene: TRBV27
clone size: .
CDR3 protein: CASSLGPGYNQPQHF
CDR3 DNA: TGTGCCAGCAGTTTAGGGCCAGGCTACAATCAGCCCCAGCATTTT

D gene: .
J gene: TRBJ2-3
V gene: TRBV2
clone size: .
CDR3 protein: CASTPKTESTDTQYF
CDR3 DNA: TGTGCCAGCACCCCCAAGACAGAAAGCACAGATACGCAGTATTTT

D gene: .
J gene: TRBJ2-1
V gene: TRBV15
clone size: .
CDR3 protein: CASRSKWHNEQFF
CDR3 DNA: TGTGCCTCGAGAAGCAAGTGGCACAATGAGCAGTTCTTC